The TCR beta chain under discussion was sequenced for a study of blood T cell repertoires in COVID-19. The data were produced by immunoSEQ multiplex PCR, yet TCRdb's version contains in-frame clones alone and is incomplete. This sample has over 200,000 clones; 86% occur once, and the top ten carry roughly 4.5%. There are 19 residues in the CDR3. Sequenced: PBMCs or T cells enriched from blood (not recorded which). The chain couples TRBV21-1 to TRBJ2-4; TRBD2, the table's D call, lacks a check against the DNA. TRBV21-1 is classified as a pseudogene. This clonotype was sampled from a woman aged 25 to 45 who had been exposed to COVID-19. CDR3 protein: CASSKGFVWGGRAKNIQYF. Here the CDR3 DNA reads TGTGCCAGCAGCAAGGGTTTTGTTTGGGGGGGCCGAGCCAAAAACATTCAGTACTTC.